The next 18 T cell receptor beta chains were all read from a single sample in a study of patients with pleural tuberculosis. Using its own MiXCR run on the reads, TCRdb lists one record per CDR3 protein. The sample consists of almost 30,000 distinct CDR3 sequences, over 15% of them appearing once. The sample taken for sequencing was peripheral blood. Receptors originate from a human donor with pleural tuberculosis.

Remarks on this clonotype: This is likely a read error, given that the CDR3 carries no conserved phenylalanine or tryptophan at its end. The J gene is TRBJ1-1, the V gene TRBV12-3 or TRBV12-4; D is uncertain. The CDR3 totals 13 residues. The CDR3 DNA reads TGTGCCAGCACCCGAACACAGAACACTGGAGCTTTCCTT. This codes for CASTRTQNTGAFL.

This clonotype was seen ten or more times. V and J are TRBV19 and TRBJ1-5; D gene uncertain. With 5 bases removed from V and 3 bases from J, the gap between germline ends came to 20 bases. The CDR3 is made up of 17 amino acids. Germline V gives CDR1 LNHDA, CDR2 SQIVND (reference sequence). In DNA, the CDR3 is TGTGCCAGTAGTCCCGAGAGTGCGGGCGGTCACAATCAGCCCCAGCATTTT. As protein: CASSPESAGGHNQPQHF. The variable domain in full, completed from reference TRBV19 and TRBJ1-5, reads DGGITQSPKYLFRKEGQNVTLSCEQNLNHDAMYWYRQDPGQGLRLIYYSQIVNDFQKGDIAEGYSVSREKKESFPLTVTSAQKNPTAFYLCASSPESAGGHNQPQHFGDGTRLSIL.

This clonotype came up many times. The rearrangement links TRBV6-1 to TRBJ1-3, with TRBD1 matching over 8 bases. The CDR3 has 16 residues. The J segment lost 0 bases and the V segment lost 4 bases, leaving 5 bases of the junction unmatched. Per germline, CDR1 MNHNS and CDR2 SASEGT. CDR3 sequence: CASSAGGALSGNTIYF. Here the CDR3 DNA reads TGTGCCAGCAGTGCAGGGGGCGCGCTCTCTGGAAACACCATATATTTT.

This clonotype was picked up many times. The J gene is TRBJ1-2, the V gene TRBV3-1; maybe TRBD1 (5 bases). The V end was cut by 2 bases, the J end by 2 bases, with 9 bases between. CDR1 LGHDT and CDR2 YNNKEL come from the germline V gene (reference sequence). The CDR3 has 14 amino acids. In DNA form, the CDR3 reads TGTGCCAGCAGCCAAAGAGGGGAGAACTATGGCTACACCTTC. It specifies CASSQRGENYGYTF.

Note on this clonotype: At one end, the junction sequence differs from germline, possibly due to a read error. This rearrangement joins TRBV6-2 or TRBV6-3 to TRBJ2-1, with 9 bases identical to TRBD2. Germline CDR1 MNHEY, CDR2 SVGEGT. The CDR3 runs to 17 residues. Written as DNA, the CDR3 is TGCGCCAGCAGCGGTAAAATTAGCGGGGGCCTTTACGATGAGCAGTTCTTC. Protein product: CASSGKISGGLYDEQFF.

This clonotype has ten or more counts. CDR3 region: CSVESPLNTEAFF. The CDR3, as DNA: TGCAGCGTTGAGTCACCTCTGAACACTGAAGCTTTCTTT. This chain connects TRBV29-1 to TRBJ1-1, with D uncertain. This CDR3 is built from 13 residues. Trimming shortened V by 3 bases and J by 0 bases, and 8 bases separated the two germline ends. Germline assignment: CDR1 SQVTM and CDR2 ANQGSEA.

This clonotype showed up many times. A much larger clone sits a single nucleotide away, making a read error possible. This chain uses TRBV10-3 with TRBJ1-2; D not resolved. The length of the CDR3 is 13 residues. Germline lookup yields CDR1 ENHRY and CDR2 SYGVKD. The DNA of the CDR3 is TGTGCCATCAGTGAGGCAGGACTCTATGGCTACGCCTTC. Translated, it gives CAISEAGLYGYAF.

This clonotype has at least ten counts. The chain couples TRBV2 to TRBJ1-1; weak D call: TRBD1 (5 bases). Trimming took off 6 bases at V and 6 bases at J, with 20 bases between the two ends. CDR1 and CDR2 from the germline V gene are SNHLY and FYNNEI. This CDR3 comprises 15 residues. CDR3 DNA: TGTGCCAGCAGATGGGAAGGCAGGGTGGATTCTGAAGCTTTCTTT. As protein: CASRWEGRVDSEAFF.

This clonotype appeared many times. This chain connects TRBV10-3 to TRBJ1-2; weak D call: TRBD1 (5 bases). This CDR3 is 15 amino acids long. From germline, CDR1 is ENHRY and CDR2 SYGVKD. The ends were cut back, 4 bases at V and 8 bases at J, with 20 bases in the middle. CDR3 amino acids: CAISGGLDVSIGYTF. The CDR3 DNA reads as TGTGCCATCAGTGGGGGACTGGACGTATCGATCGGCTACACCTTC.

This clonotype was recorded many times. The CDR3: CASSQDAREAGDTQYF. In DNA form, the CDR3 reads TGCGCCAGCAGCCAAGACGCGCGGGAGGCGGGAGATACGCAGTATTTT. The chain couples TRBV4-1 to TRBJ2-3, with 8 bases identical to TRBD2. Germline V gives CDR1 MGHRA, CDR2 YSYEKL. The CDR3 is 16 amino acids. Trimming cost V 0 bases and J 5 bases; bases outside gene matches: 7.

This clonotype was seen at least ten times. This chain uses TRBV4-2 with TRBJ2-7; 8 nucleotides align to TRBD1. Looked up from germline, CDR1 is LGHNA and CDR2 is YNFKEQ. V was pared by 0 bases and J by 4 bases, with 5 bases of the junction left unmatched. There are 15 residues in the CDR3. The CDR3 nucleotides read TGTGCCAGCAGCCAAGAGAATTGGGACAGGTACGAGCAGTACTTC. It specifies CASSQENWDRYEQYF.

The rearrangement links TRBV28 to TRBJ1-6; D not certain. Germline lookup yields CDR1 MDHEN and CDR2 SYDVKM. The CDR3 is made up of 9 amino acids. Trimming took 7 bases from V and 8 from J, leaving 0 bases between them. Written as DNA, the CDR3 is TGTGCCAGCAATTCACCCCTCCACTTT. Its translation is CASNSPLHF.

This clonotype was found many times. The chain employs TRBV5-6 and TRBJ2-5; 8 bases fit TRBD1. V gave up 4 bases and J gave up 1 base; unmatched junction bases: 6. This CDR3 has 15 residues. Germline loops: CDR1 SGHDT, CDR2 YYEEEE. CDR3: CASSRGQATQETQYF. DNA of the CDR3: TGTGCCAGCAGCAGGGGACAGGCTACCCAAGAGACCCAGTACTTC.

This clonotype was observed many times. V usage is TRBV7-6 and J usage is TRBJ2-7; D is undetermined. CDR1 and CDR2 from the germline V gene are SGHVS and FNYEAQ. The CDR3 contains 12 residues. Trimming removed 6 bases at V and 3 bases at J, with 9 bases between. The CDR3 DNA is TGTGCCAGCAGTCAGGACGTCTACGAGCAGTACTTC. Translation gives CASSQDVYEQYF.

In its sample, this clonotype was seen many times. The genes are TRBV18 and TRBJ1-5; no reliable D call. CDR1 and CDR2 from the germline V gene are KGHSH and LQKENI. V lost 0 bases and J 12 bases, leaving 9 bases between the germline ends. This CDR3 contains 12 residues. The CDR3 DNA follows: TGTGCCAGCTCACCACCCAACGGATACCAGCATTTT. Its translation: CASSPPNGYQHF.

Many counts were recorded for this clonotype. The chain joins TRBV6-1 to TRBJ1-3; 9 positions match TRBD1. The CDR3 has 16 amino acids. In germline, CDR1 is MNHNS, CDR2 SASEGT. J lost 0 bases, V lost 6 bases, and 6 bases had no gene match. Written as DNA, the CDR3 is TGTGCCAGCAGAGACGGGACAGGGAGCTCTGGAAACACCATATATTTT. Amino acids: CASRDGTGSSGNTIYF.

CDR3 loop: CASSQTGGTYEQYF. CDR3 nucleotide sequence: TGTGCCAGCAGTCAAACAGGGGGCACCTACGAGCAGTACTTC. V usage is TRBV6-1 and J usage is TRBJ2-7; 9 bases are shared with TRBD1. The V gene end was trimmed by 5 bases and the J gene end by 2 bases; junction bases not matched to a gene: 4. CDR1 MNHNS and CDR2 SASEGT come from the germline V gene. The CDR3 consists of 14 residues.

This clonotype has a count of ten or more. This chain uses TRBV6-2 or TRBV6-3 with TRBJ2-5, with 9 nucleotides matching TRBD1. CDR1 is MNHEY, CDR2 SVGEGT, per germline. The CDR3 consists of 16 residues. Trimming removed 6 bases from V and 4 bases from J; junction bases left unmatched: 12. CDR3 residues: CASSSSQGARLETQYF. The CDR3 DNA is TGTGCCAGCAGCTCTTCACAGGGGGCGCGTTTAGAGACCCAGTACTTC.